The 8 T cell receptor beta chains in this list originate from one sample, sequenced in a study of shared T cell receptors in the human thymus (dated by TCRdb to the early 2020s). The library was produced with the immunoSEQ multiplex PCR assay. The table comes from immuneACCESS by way of TCRdb, which keeps in-frame sequences with V and J called. Part of the clones is missing from these tables; in studies checked, under half for an unresolved V gene and the rest for unknown reasons. This sample is represented by around 68,000 clones; nearly 95% of them were singletons. Roughly 0.033% of the sample is taken by the ten largest. Specimen: thymocytes. These receptor sequences come from a human donor.

The rearrangement uses TRBV4-2 and TRBJ2-7, with D possibly matching TRBD2 (6 bases). Deletions cut 2 bases from V and 2 bases from J, with 13 bases between. Per the germline V gene, CDR1 is LGHNA and CDR2 is YNFKEQ. CDR3 length: 15 residues. The CDR3 DNA reads TGTGCCAGCAGCCAATATCCGGGGGAAGCCTACGAGCAGTACTTC. This codes for CASSQYPGEAYEQYF.

This clone was picked up one time. The chain combines TRBV14 with TRBJ2-2, with TRBD1 matching 7 bases. V dropped 5 bases and J dropped 3; count of bases not matched to a gene: 12. The CDR3 is 17 residues long. The germline V gene has CDR1 SGHDN and CDR2 FVKESK. CDR3 in DNA: TGTGCCAGCAGCTCACAGGGGCCGGTGAGGGACACCGGGGAGCTGTTTTTT. Translating it yields CASSSQGPVRDTGELFF.

The CDR3 DNA is TGTGCCAGCAGCCTCTCAGGGAATAGCTGGGGAGATACGCAGTATTTT. Its translation: CASSLSGNSWGDTQYF. The chain has TRBV4-2 and TRBJ2-3; D perhaps matches TRBD1 (5 bases). This CDR3 has 16 amino acids. CDR1 LGHNA and CDR2 YNFKEQ come from the germline V gene. V was shortened by 4 bases and J by 5 bases, with 19 bases between the two germline ends.

This chain joins TRBV5-4 and TRBJ1-1; maybe TRBD1 (6 bases). The CDR3 covers 13 residues. V lost 1 base and J 8 bases, leaving 12 bases between the germline ends. Germline CDR1 SGHNT, CDR2 YYREEE (reference sequence). CDR3 sequence: CASSLLQGEEAFF. The CDR3 coding sequence is TGTGCCAGCAGCTTGCTACAGGGTGAGGAAGCTTTCTTT.

This chain connects TRBV6-4 to TRBJ2-5; a possible D gene is TRBD2 (7 bases). This CDR3 has 17 residues. Trimming shortened V by 6 bases and J by 7 bases, and 27 bases separated the two germline ends. Germline assignment: CDR1 MRHNA and CDR2 SNTAGT. This CDR3 reads CASRSLSGGRNGGTQYF. The CDR3 DNA reads TGTGCCAGCAGGTCCCTCTCGGGGGGCCGGAACGGGGGGACCCAGTACTTC.

This sequence joins TRBV15 and TRBJ1-2; D gene unclear. Germline V gives CDR1 LNHNV, CDR2 YYDKDF (reference sequence). This CDR3 region has 13 residues. V gave up 5 bases and J gave up 3 bases, with 10 bases separating them. The CDR3 here is CATSLEGHYGYTF. Written as DNA, the CDR3 is TGTGCCACCAGCTTAGAGGGTCACTATGGCTACACCTTC.

This chain joins TRBV5-8 and TRBJ2-7, with D perhaps given as TRBD1 or TRBD2 (5 bases each). The CDR3 extends over 17 amino acids. The germline gives CDR1 SGHTS, CDR2 YDEGEE. V was trimmed by 1 base and J by 4 bases, leaving 21 bases between them. CDR3 sequence: CASSLYSSGTEPYEQYF. The DNA of the CDR3 is TGTGCCAGCAGCTTGTATAGTTCCGGGACGGAACCTTACGAGCAGTACTTC.

The rearrangement joins TRBV2 to TRBJ2-7; D might be TRBD1 (6 bases). Germline-derived CDR1 and CDR2 are SNHLY and FYNNEI. The CDR3 runs to 16 residues. Trimming left V 6 bases short and J 6 bases short, with 24 bases between. The CDR3, as DNA: TGTGCCAGCAGCCTAACGACAGGAGGCGGGCTTGTCGAGCAGTACTTC. Encoded protein: CASSLTTGGGLVEQYF. The full variable domain, in which reference TRBV2 and TRBJ2-7 provide the parts outside the CDR3, is EPEVTQTPSHQVTQMGQEVILRCVPISNHLYFYWYRQILGQKVEFLVSFYNNEISEKSEIFDDQFSVERPDGSNFTLKIRSTKLEDSAMYFCASSLTTGGGLVEQYFGPGTRLTVT.